This note documents a single TCR beta chain sequence. The antigen remains undetermined. This specimen comes from a study of cytomegalovirus exposure and HLA in healthy donors. Primers for the PCR totalled 60 Vbeta and 13 Jbeta. Profiling relied on immunoSEQ multiplex PCR, and the TCRdb table lists in-frame clones only, not all of them. Among 110,000 or so clones, approximately 80% were seen once, and the ten largest hold approximately 5%. Study-level findings and limits: The authors later linked a missense DCLRE1C variant to TCR beta V- and J-gene trimming. A later analysis associated some 16,000 TCR beta sequences with HLA alleles at a 0.05 false discovery rate.

Losses at the gene ends were 3 bases for V and 9 bases for J; bases not matched to a gene: 11. The CDR3 is made up of 14 amino acids. The germline V gene encodes CDR1 SGHTA and CDR2 FQGNSA. The chain carries TRBV7-2 and TRBJ2-7; 7 bases line up with TRBD1. This TCR was sampled from a young woman in good health and CMV-seropositive. Material: PBMCs. The CDR3 region is CASSLAGTAVAQYF. The CDR3 DNA reads as TGTGCCAGCAGCTTGGCTGGGACAGCGGTGGCGCAGTACTTC.